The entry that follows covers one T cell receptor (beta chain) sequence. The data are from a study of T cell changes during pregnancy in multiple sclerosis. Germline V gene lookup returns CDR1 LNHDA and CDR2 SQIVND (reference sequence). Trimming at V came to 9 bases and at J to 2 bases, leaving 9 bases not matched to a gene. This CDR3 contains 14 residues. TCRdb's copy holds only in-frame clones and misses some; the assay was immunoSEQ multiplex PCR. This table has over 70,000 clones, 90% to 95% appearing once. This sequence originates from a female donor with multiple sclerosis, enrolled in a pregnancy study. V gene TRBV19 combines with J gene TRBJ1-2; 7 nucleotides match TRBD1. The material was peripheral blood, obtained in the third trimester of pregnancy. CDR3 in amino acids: CASAPGQTNYGYTF. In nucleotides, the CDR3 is TGTGCCAGCGCCCCGGGACAGACAAACTATGGCTACACCTTC. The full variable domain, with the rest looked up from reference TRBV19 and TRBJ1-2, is DGGITQSPKYLFRKEGQNVTLSCEQNLNHDAMYWYRQDPGQGLRLIYYSQIVNDFQKGDIAEGYSVSREKKESFPLTVTSAQKNPTAFYLCASAPGQTNYGYTFGSGTRLTVV.